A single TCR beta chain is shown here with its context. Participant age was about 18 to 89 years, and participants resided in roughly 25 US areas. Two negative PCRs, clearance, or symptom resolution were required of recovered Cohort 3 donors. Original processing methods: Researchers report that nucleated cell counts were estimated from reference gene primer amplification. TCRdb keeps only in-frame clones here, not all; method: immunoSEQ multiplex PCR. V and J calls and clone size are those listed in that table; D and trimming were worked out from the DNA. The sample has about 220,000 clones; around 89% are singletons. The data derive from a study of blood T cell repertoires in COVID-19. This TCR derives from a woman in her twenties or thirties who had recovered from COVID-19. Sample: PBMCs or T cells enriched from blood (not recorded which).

The CDR3 spells CASSLAVGGGTEAFF. For the CDR3, the DNA is TGTGCCAGCAGCTTAGCGGTAGGGGGTGGCACTGAAGCTTTCTTT. This chain uses TRBV7-2 with TRBJ1-1; D is possibly TRBD1 (6 bases). Trimming took 0 bases from V and 4 from J, leaving 12 bases between them. This CDR3 region has 15 residues. Germline assignment: CDR1 SGHTA and CDR2 FQGNSA. The whole variable domain, remainder taken from reference TRBV7-2 and TRBJ1-1, is GAGVSQSPSNKVTEKGKDVELRCDPISGHTALYWYRQSLGQGLEFLIYFQGNSAPDKSGLPSDRFSAERTGGSVSTLTIQRTQQEDSAVYLCASSLAVGGGTEAFFGQGTRLTVV.